This T cell receptor (beta chain) was documented in a study of T-cell memory formation after mild COVID-19. V was cut by 0 bases and J by 4 bases, with 15 bases left in between. The V gene's germline CDR1 is SGHRS and CDR2 YFSETQ. The CDR3 sequence is 16 residues long. TCRdb ran MiXCR on the 5' RACE reads and lists one entry per CDR3 protein. The data show roughly 150,000 distinct CDR3 sequences, about 14% seen once. The clonotype comes from an adult woman who had mild COVID-19 (a few samples of this study predate the infection). Cell type and time point are not known. Input material: PBMCs or a T cell subset sorted from them (not recorded which). This chain uses TRBV5-1 with TRBJ2-3; a possible D gene is TRBD1 (6 bases). CDR3 sequence: CASSLDAGAIADTQYF. The CDR3 DNA sequence: TGCGCCAGCAGCTTGGACGCAGGGGCTATCGCAGATACGCAGTATTTT.